This TCR beta chain was identified in a study of blood T cell repertoires in COVID-19. Profiled with immunoSEQ multiplex PCR; TCRdb holds only in-frame clones, not every one. The sample lists under 200,000 clones; 80% were seen once. The germline V gene has CDR1 LGHDT and CDR2 YNNKEL (reference sequence). This CDR3 has 16 residues. V lost 2 bases to trimming and J lost 0 bases, with 12 bases between them. The sequence derives from a woman aged 60-75 years who had recovered from COVID-19. Sequencing used PBMCs or T cells enriched from blood (not recorded which). The chain is built from TRBV3-1 (or the pseudogene TRBV3-2) and TRBJ2-3; perhaps TRBD2 as D (6 bases). The CDR3: CASSQTAGLSTDTQYF. CDR3 coding DNA: TGTGCCAGCAGCCAAACGGCGGGGCTTAGCACAGATACGCAGTATTTT.